Listed here are 21 T cell receptor beta chains from one sample, sequenced in a study of blood T cells in healthy people across ages. A second roughly 7 to 11 cycle PCR used barcoded and J-beta primers. TCRdb re-derived calls from the 5' RACE reads in MiXCR, one entry per CDR3 protein. Here the sample spans some 700,000 distinct CDR3 sequences, roughly 43% being singletons. Input material: blood. The receptor set was obtained from a woman aged 60-75 years in good health.

This clonotype was seen at least ten times. This chain uses TRBV27 with TRBJ1-2, with D unclear. V lost 7 bases and J lost 6, with 15 bases in between. The CDR3 length is 13 residues. CDR1 is MNHEY and CDR2 is SMNVEV in the germline V gene (reference sequence). CDR3 sequence reads: CASIPASIDGYTF. The CDR3 DNA follows: TGTGCCAGCATTCCGGCTTCCATCGATGGCTACACCTTC.

The chain couples TRBV20-1 to TRBJ1-4, with D hard to call. Trimming pared 5 bases from V and 7 bases from J, leaving 20 bases between. Germline V gene lookup returns CDR1 DFQATT and CDR2 SNEGSKA (reference sequence). The CDR3 has 15 amino acids. The CDR3 reads CSAPPLAGRSEKLFF. The CDR3 DNA reads as TGCAGTGCTCCTCCCTTGGCGGGTAGAAGTGAAAAACTGTTTTTT.

V gene TRBV7-2 combines with J gene TRBJ2-5; D not certain. This CDR3 spans 13 amino acids. V lost 3 bases to trimming and J lost 2 bases, with 7 bases between them. From germline, CDR1 is SGHTA and CDR2 FQGNSA. The DNA of the CDR3 is TGTGCCAGCAGCTTGGCTAGGCAAGAGACCCAGTACTTC. The encoded protein is CASSLARQETQYF. Looking up the rest from reference TRBV7-2 and TRBJ2-5 gives the full variable domain: GAGVSQSPSNKVTEKGKDVELRCDPISGHTALYWYRQSLGQGLEFLIYFQGNSAPDKSGLPSDRFSAERTGGSVSTLTIQRTQQEDSAVYLCASSLARQETQYFGPGTRLLVL.

J is TRBJ1-4 and V is TRBV10-3; possible D gene TRBD1, 6 bases. Germline CDR1 and CDR2: ENHRY and SYGVKD. V was cut by 6 bases and J by 4 bases, with 12 bases left in between. The CDR3 extends over 14 amino acids. In DNA form, the CDR3 reads TGTGCCATCAGCCAGGGGAGCCTTAATGAAAAACTGTTTTTT. Translated: CAISQGSLNEKLFF.

This clonotype was detected only once. The chain links TRBV28 to TRBJ2-3; D call uncertain. Germline V lookup: CDR1 MDHEN, CDR2 SYDVKM. The CDR3 spans 11 residues. Trimming removed 10 bases at V and 3 bases at J, with 8 bases between. The CDR3 here is CATAETDTQYF. DNA of the CDR3: TGTGCCACCGCAGAAACAGATACGCAGTATTTT.

The chain combines TRBV7-2 with TRBJ2-1; 12 bases align to TRBD2. CDR1 is SGHTA and CDR2 is FQGNSA in the germline V gene. The V segment lost 1 base and the J segment 15 bases; nucleotides outside the gene matches: 7. The CDR3 length is 14 residues. CDR3 in amino acids: CASSLVASGGAWFF. As DNA, the CDR3 is TGTGCCAGCAGCTTAGTTGCTAGCGGGGGGGCCTGGTTCTTC.

The rearrangement links TRBV29-1 to TRBJ2-5, with 9 bases that match TRBD1. The V gene's germline CDR1 is SQVTM and CDR2 ANQGSEA. The CDR3 is made up of 13 amino acids. J was trimmed by 11 bases and V by 5 bases; bases with no gene match: 12. CDR3 sequence: CSVSTGTGTRQYF. CDR3 DNA: TGCAGCGTTTCGACCGGGACAGGGACAAGGCAGTACTTC. Using reference TRBV29-1 and TRBJ2-5 for the parts outside the CDR3, the full variable domain is SAVISQKPSRDICQRGTSLTIQCQVDSQVTMMFWYRQQPGQSLTLIATANQGSEATYESGFVIDKFPISRPNLTFSTLTVSNMSPEDSSIYLCSVSTGTGTRQYFGPGTRLLVL.

This clonotype was detected only a few times. The chain combines TRBV4-3 with TRBJ2-3; TRBD2 matches at 15 bases. This CDR3 has 18 amino acids. Trimming took 0 bases from V and 2 from J; bases not matched to a gene: 3. Germline CDR1 reads LGHNA; CDR2 reads YSLEER. DNA of the CDR3: TGCGCCAGCAGCCAAGAGGGGACTAGCGGGAGGAACACAGATACGCAGTATTTT. Protein: CASSQEGTSGRNTDTQYF.

CDR3 coding DNA: TGTGCCAGCAGTTTCGAGCGGCTCTCCTACAATGAGCAGTTCTTC. As protein: CASSFERLSYNEQFF. V and J are TRBV27 and TRBJ2-1, with D possibly TRBD2 on 5 matching bases. Per the germline V gene, CDR1 is MNHEY and CDR2 is SMNVEV (reference sequence). The V and J ends lost 3 bases and 0 bases respectively, with 9 bases between them. This CDR3 comprises 15 residues.

The rearrangement joins TRBV10-1 to TRBJ2-3, with no clear D. Trimming removed 6 bases at V and 6 bases at J, with 13 bases between. The CDR3 loop spans 13 amino acids. Looked up from germline, CDR1 is WNHNN and CDR2 is SYGVQD (reference sequence). The CDR3 nucleotides are TGCGCCAGCAGAAACCCGGAGATGGATACGCAGTATTTT. Translated, it gives CASRNPEMDTQYF.

The gene calls are TRBV20-1 and TRBJ1-6; weak D call: TRBD1 (6 bases). The CDR3 length is 15 residues. Germline CDR1 reads DFQATT; CDR2 reads SNEGSKA (reference sequence). The V end was cut by 2 bases, the J end by 3 bases, with 11 bases between. CDR3 protein: CSARQGTNYNSPLHF. The DNA of the CDR3 is TGCAGTGCTAGACAGGGGACCAACTATAATTCACCCCTCCACTTT.

This chain connects TRBV6-5 to TRBJ2-7, with D unresolved. The germline V gene encodes CDR1 MNHEY and CDR2 SVGAGI. The V and J ends lost 2 bases and 3 bases respectively, with 20 bases between them. The CDR3 consists of 17 residues. The CDR3 loop is CASSYGSRSSWVYEQYF. The CDR3 nucleotides are TGTGCCAGCAGTTACGGTAGCAGGAGCTCGTGGGTCTACGAGCAGTACTTC.

This clonotype occurred a few times. The genes are TRBV27 and TRBJ2-7; D is undetermined. The CDR3 extends over 18 amino acids. Trimming stripped 6 bases from V and 3 bases from J, with 27 bases between. Germline V gene data show CDR1 as MNHEY and CDR2 as SMNVEV (reference sequence). The CDR3, as DNA: TGTGCCAGCAGCCCATTCCTTGCATATCCTGGGCTTGACTACGAGCAGTACTTC. This sequence encodes CASSPFLAYPGLDYEQYF.

The genes are TRBV13 and TRBJ2-5; 11 bases are shared with TRBD2. The better agreement between TRBJ2-7 and the DNA end casts doubt on the J call. The CDR3 spans 16 residues. Germline-derived CDR1 and CDR2 are PRHDT and FYEKMQ (reference sequence). The CDR3 region is CASSPARTSGLYEQYF. CDR3 nucleotides: TGTGCCAGCAGCCCCGCGAGGACTAGCGGGCTCTACGAGCAGTACTTC.

In this sample, this clonotype turned up a few times. This chain uses TRBV7-3 with TRBJ2-2; D might be TRBD1 (5 bases). The CDR3 length is 14 residues. The V and J ends lost 3 bases and 3 bases respectively, with 8 bases between them. In germline, CDR1 is SGHTA, CDR2 FQGTGA. The CDR3 spells CASSLDTHTGELFF. The CDR3 DNA reads as TGTGCCAGCAGCTTGGACACCCACACCGGGGAGCTGTTTTTT.

The table lists this clonotype with a few counts. This chain uses TRBV4-2 with TRBJ2-3, with TRBD2 identical over 12 bases. The germline CDR1 and CDR2 sequences are LGHNA and YNFKEQ. The CDR3 is 17 residues long. V dropped 0 bases and J dropped 5; count of bases not matched to a gene: 6. CDR3 DNA: TGTGCCAGCAGCCAAGATGCTAGCGGGGGGGCTGGAGATACGCAGTATTTT. It yields the protein CASSQDASGGAGDTQYF.

V gene TRBV27 combines with J gene TRBJ1-6, with TRBD1 as a possible D gene (5 bases). CDR1 and CDR2 from the germline V gene are MNHEY and SMNVEV (reference sequence). The ends were cut back, 6 bases at V and 7 bases at J, with 16 bases in the middle. There are 15 residues in the CDR3. The CDR3 nucleotides read TGTGCCAGCAGAGCCGGGACGGCGGGGAATTCACCCCTCCACTTT. This codes for CASRAGTAGNSPLHF.

The chain joins TRBV28 to TRBJ2-7; tentatively, D is TRBD1 (6 bases). The J call may be faulty, since TRBJ2-5 better matches the DNA end. The V gene's germline CDR1 is MDHEN and CDR2 SYDVKM. The CDR3 contains 13 residues. CDR3 bases: TGTGCCAGCAGGGCGATTGGGGGCGAGACCCAGTACTTC. It yields the protein CASRAIGGETQYF.

The chain joins TRBV4-2 to TRBJ2-3; 7 bases align to TRBD2. Trimming cost V 4 bases and J 8 bases; bases outside gene matches: 18. The CDR3 is made up of 17 amino acids. Germline V lookup: CDR1 LGHNA, CDR2 YNFKEQ. CDR3 loop: CASSLSHSGAPPGTQYF. In DNA, the CDR3 is TGTGCCAGCAGCCTGTCGCACAGCGGGGCACCCCCAGGTACGCAGTATTTT.

This clonotype was detected only once. The V and J genes are TRBV4-3 and TRBJ2-7; TRBD1 aligns across 7 bases. Unmatched junction bases numbered 6, after V lost 3 bases and J lost 1 base. Germline V lookup: CDR1 LGHNA, CDR2 YSLEER. The CDR3 length is 15 residues. As DNA, the CDR3 is TGCGCCAGCAGCCAGGAACGACAGGGATCCTACGAGCAGTACTTC. As protein: CASSQERQGSYEQYF.

Concerning this clonotype itself: Given a much more abundant clone one base away, this may be a read error. J is TRBJ2-7 and V is TRBV15, with 8 bases lining up with TRBD1. The CDR3 contains 13 residues. J lost 7 bases, V lost 6 bases, and 8 bases had no gene match. CDR1 and CDR2 (germline): LNHNV, YYDKDF (reference sequence). CDR3 nucleotides: TGTGCCACCAGGGCTGGGACAGGCCGTGAGCAGTACTTC. Protein product: CATRAGTGREQYF.